This section outlines one T cell receptor beta chain sequence together with its context. The antigen remains undetermined. These data are taken from a study of T cells in Graves' hyperthyroidism and ophthalmopathy. V shed 3 bases and J shed 7 bases, with 10 bases lying between them. Per germline, CDR1 SGHRS and CDR2 YFSETQ. The CDR3 runs 12 residues. Amplification yielded TCR beta CDR3 regions, with RNA transcripts as the source. HTBI primers drove first-round RT-PCR of the TCR CDR3. TCRdb recomputed calls from the multiplex PCR reads with MiXCR, one row per CDR3 protein. This table has around 380,000 distinct CDR3 sequences, approximately 15% appearing once. Study observations and caveats: Stable hyperthyroidism was separated from ophthalmopathy by a model based on 13 V-J features.

What was sequenced was blood. This sequence originates from a man aged 25-45 years with Graves' hyperthyroidism that later progressed to Graves' ophthalmopathy. The chain combines TRBV5-1 with TRBJ1-2; the D is unclear. Written as DNA, the CDR3 is TGCGCCAGCAGCTCTGATGAAAGTGGCTACACCTTC. Translated: CASSSDESGYTF.